Presented here are 27 T cell receptor beta chains from one specimen sequenced in a study of cytomegalovirus exposure and HLA in healthy donors. In the PCR, 60 Vbeta and 13 Jbeta primers were used. Using immunoSEQ multiplex PCR, the repertoire was profiled, and TCRdb retains in-frame clones only, with some absent. The profile covers some 180,000 clones, with approximately 80% appearing a single time and roughly 1.5% taken by the ten largest. Sequencing input: PBMCs. These receptors came from a man aged 18 to 35 in good health and CMV-seronegative.

The chain recombines TRBV5-6 with TRBJ2-4; TRBD1 is a possible D gene (5 bases). The CDR3 sequence is 13 residues long. Germline V CDR1 and CDR2: SGHDT, YYEEEE. V was trimmed by 4 bases and J by 5 bases, leaving 10 bases between them. The CDR3 sequence is CASSTVQENIQYF. The CDR3 DNA sequence: TGTGCCAGCAGCACTGTACAGGAAAACATTCAGTACTTC.

In this sample, this clone turned up once. The chain links TRBV6-9 to TRBJ2-3; 9 bases agree with TRBD2. V was clipped by 10 bases and J by 5 bases; unmatched bases: 10. Germline lookup yields CDR1 MNHGY and CDR2 SVAAGI. The length of the CDR3 is 14 residues. CDR3 nucleotide sequence: TGTGCCATCCTGATTATAGCGGGAGAAGATACGCAGTATTTT. It yields the protein CAILIIAGEDTQYF.

The chain carries TRBV7-6 and TRBJ1-5; the D is unclear. The germline gives CDR1 SGHVS, CDR2 FNYEAQ. With 0 bases removed from V and 3 bases from J, the gap between germline ends came to 6 bases. This CDR3 contains 14 residues. As DNA, the CDR3 is TGTGCCAGCAGCTTAGCCGGTGACAATCAGCCCCAGCATTTT. As protein: CASSLAGDNQPQHF.

A word on this clone: At one boundary the junction diverges from the germline segment, which might be a read error. The chain uses TRBV19 and TRBJ2-2; 12 nucleotides align to TRBD1. The CDR3 spans 16 residues. Germline-derived CDR1 and CDR2 are LNHDA and SQIVND (reference sequence). Written as DNA, the CDR3 is TGTGCCAGTGGTATGGGACAGGGGGCGGGAACCGGGGAGCTGTTTTTT. Protein sequence: CASGMGQGAGTGELFF.

The V call is TRBV5-1, the J call TRBJ2-3; D possibly corresponds to TRBD1 (6 bases). Trimming removed 5 bases from V and 6 bases from J, with 13 bases in between. Germline CDR1 reads SGHRS; CDR2 reads YFSETQ. The CDR3 consists of 13 residues. CDR3: CASSDRLKDTQYF. The CDR3 DNA is TGCGCCAGCAGTGACAGGCTCAAGGATACGCAGTATTTT.

This clone came up a few times. This rearrangement joins TRBV7-9 to TRBJ1-6, with D maybe TRBD1 (5 bases). V gave up 6 bases and J gave up 8 bases, with 14 bases separating them. This CDR3 region has 14 residues. Germline V gives CDR1 SEHNR, CDR2 FQNEAQ (reference sequence). The CDR3 DNA reads as TGTGCCAGCAGGATGGGGGGGTTTGATTCACCCCTCCACTTT. Protein: CASRMGGFDSPLHF.

The CDR3 coding sequence is TGTGCCATCACCCCTTCTGGACTAGCGGGAAACAGTGGGGGGGACAATGAGCAGTTCTTC. Translating it yields CAITPSGLAGNSGGDNEQFF. V is TRBV10-3 and J is TRBJ2-1, with 12 positions matching TRBD2. V was clipped by 7 bases and J by 5 bases; unmatched bases: 21. From germline, CDR1 is ENHRY and CDR2 SYGVKD. CDR3 length: 20 amino acids.

The V gene is TRBV5-1, the J gene TRBJ2-1; D remains unclear. There are 13 residues in the CDR3. Looked up from germline, CDR1 is SGHRS and CDR2 is YFSETQ. Trimming removed 0 bases from V and 3 bases from J, with 4 bases in between. CDR3 sequence: CASSLDSYNEQFF. The CDR3 nucleotides are TGCGCCAGCAGCTTGGACAGCTACAATGAGCAGTTCTTC.

V and J are TRBV7-9 and TRBJ1-2; unclear D gene. Germline V gene sequence: CDR1 SEHNR, CDR2 FQNEAQ (reference sequence). The length of the CDR3 is 13 residues. Trimming took off 3 bases at V and 8 bases at J, with 13 bases between the two ends. The DNA of the CDR3 is TGTGCCAGCAGCTTGGCGGCGGGTCGCGGCTACACCTTC. It specifies CASSLAAGRGYTF. The full variable domain, completed using reference TRBV7-9 and TRBJ1-2, is DTGVSQNPRHKITKRGQNVTFRCDPISEHNRLYWYRQTLGQGPEFLTYFQNEAQLEKSRLLSDRFSAERPKGSFSTLEIQRTEQGDSAMYLCASSLAAGRGYTFGSGTRLTVV.

This clone has only one observation. The chain employs TRBV28 and TRBJ1-5; D is unclear. The V end lost 4 bases, the J end lost 9 bases, and 22 bases lay between the germline ends. The CDR3 is 16 amino acids. Germline V gene data show CDR1 as MDHEN and CDR2 as SYDVKM. The CDR3 protein is CASSWRAGAPRGPQHF. DNA for the CDR3: TGTGCCAGCAGTTGGCGTGCTGGCGCGCCCCGGGGGCCCCAGCATTTT.

The V gene is TRBV27, the J gene TRBJ1-5; the match to TRBD1 covers 8 bases. The CDR3 extends over 16 amino acids. V was clipped by 8 bases and J by 3 bases; unmatched bases: 12. Germline values: CDR1 MNHEY, CDR2 SMNVEV (reference sequence). The CDR3 is CASRNSDRGANQPQHF. The DNA of the CDR3 is TGTGCCAGCCGAAACTCTGACAGGGGAGCCAATCAGCCCCAGCATTTT.

The table lists this clone with a few counts. Other DNA sequences in this specimen translate into the identical CDR3. V gene TRBV7-9 combines with J gene TRBJ2-7, with D possibly being TRBD2 (5 bases). V was pared by 5 bases and J by 0 bases, with 11 bases between. This CDR3 is 14 amino acids long. Germline V CDR1 and CDR2: SEHNR, FQNEAQ (reference sequence). DNA of the CDR3: TGTGCCAGCAGCCTCGGCCGGGACTCCTACGAGCAGTACTTC. Translating gives CASSLGRDSYEQYF.

The chain links TRBV4-2 to TRBJ2-7; 8 nucleotides match TRBD1. The CDR3 covers 13 residues. Germline CDR1 is LGHNA and CDR2 is YNFKEQ. V lost 6 bases and J lost 5; bases outside the gene matches: 6. Written as DNA, the CDR3 is TGTGCCAGCAGAGGGCCAGGGGGCGACGAGCAGTACTTC. Its translation is CASRGPGGDEQYF.

This clone appeared a few times. This chain uses TRBV27 with TRBJ2-1, with D maybe TRBD2 (6 bases). Germline lookup yields CDR1 MNHEY and CDR2 SMNVEV (reference sequence). There are 14 residues in the CDR3. The V and J ends lost 3 bases and 8 bases respectively, with 14 bases between them. The CDR3 spells CASSLELGGDEQFF. The CDR3 coding sequence is TGTGCCAGCAGTTTGGAGCTGGGAGGCGATGAGCAGTTCTTC.

This clone occurred a few times. The V gene is TRBV28, the J gene TRBJ2-7, with 14 positions matching TRBD2. This CDR3 has 15 residues. The V gene's germline CDR1 is MDHEN and CDR2 SYDVKM. J was trimmed by 7 bases and V by 6 bases; bases with no gene match: 8. The CDR3 is CASSPRTSGGSEQYF. The CDR3 bases are TGTGCCAGCAGCCCTAGGACTAGCGGGGGGTCAGAGCAGTACTTC.

This clone occurred once. The J gene is TRBJ2-5, the V gene TRBV10-3; 8 bases are a match to TRBD2. V was clipped by 6 bases and J by 5 bases; unmatched bases: 17. In germline, CDR1 is ENHRY, CDR2 SYGVKD. CDR3 size: 17 residues. The CDR3 loop is CAIRDLVSGGGPETQYF. The CDR3 nucleotides are TGTGCCATCAGAGACCTCGTCTCGGGGGGGGGACCGGAGACCCAGTACTTC.

The chain is built from TRBV7-2 and TRBJ2-4; TRBD1 aligns across 8 bases. The CDR3 is 15 amino acids. Germline assignment: CDR1 SGHTA and CDR2 FQGNSA. After removal of 5 bases from V and 9 bases from J, the junction contained 12 bases not matched to a gene. The CDR3 coding sequence is TGTGCCAGCAGCCCGGCCTCCAGGGGGCAAGGCATTCAGTACTTC. Translated, it gives CASSPASRGQGIQYF.

V gene TRBV6-6 combines with J gene TRBJ2-2; weak D call: TRBD1 (5 bases). The CDR3 covers 15 residues. V shed 6 bases and J shed 0 bases, with 11 bases lying between them. The germline V gene encodes CDR1 MNHNY and CDR2 SVGAGI (reference sequence). CDR3 nucleotides: TGTGCCAGCAGAAAACAGGTGACGAACACCGGGGAGCTGTTTTTT. It encodes CASRKQVTNTGELFF.

The chain joins TRBV6-5 to TRBJ1-5; TRBD1 might be the D (6 bases). V was cut by 0 bases and J by 7 bases, with 16 bases left in between. Germline lookup yields CDR1 MNHEY and CDR2 SVGAGI. The CDR3 has 16 residues. The CDR3 DNA reads TGTGCCAGCAGTTACTCGTATTCAGGGGTACGCCAGCCCCAGCATTTT. Translating it yields CASSYSYSGVRQPQHF.

This clone was detected a few times. The chain joins TRBV25-1 to TRBJ2-7, with 8 bases aligning to TRBD2. The V gene's germline CDR1 is MGHDK and CDR2 SYGVNS. Trimming at V came to 4 bases and at J to 6 bases, leaving 14 bases not matched to a gene. The CDR3 has 16 amino acids. As DNA, the CDR3 is TGTGCCAGCAGTGCTCCCGGCGGAGCGGGGGTGCTCGAGCAGTACTTC. Its translation: CASSAPGGAGVLEQYF.

The chain links TRBV29-1 to TRBJ2-2; 8 bases are shared with TRBD1. Trimming removed 6 bases from V and 4 bases from J; junction bases left unmatched: 7. Germline CDR1 is SQVTM and CDR2 is ANQGSEA. The CDR3 extends over 14 amino acids. The chain's CDR3 is CSVSTGAPTGELFF. In nucleotides, the CDR3 is TGCAGCGTGTCGACAGGGGCGCCCACCGGGGAGCTGTTTTTT.

This clone turned up a few times. The V gene is TRBV5-4, the J gene TRBJ1-1; D unresolved. Per germline, CDR1 SGHNT and CDR2 YYREEE (reference sequence). The CDR3 is made up of 12 amino acids. V was shortened by 0 bases and J by 7 bases, with 7 bases between the two germline ends. The CDR3 bases are TGTGCCAGCAGCTTGGTGAACGGTGAAGCTTTCTTT. This codes for CASSLVNGEAFF.

The gene calls are TRBV6-1 and TRBJ2-7; 7 bases are a match to TRBD1. V trimming: 6 bases; J trimming: 5 bases; junction bases outside the gene matches: 13. Germline loops: CDR1 MNHNS, CDR2 SASEGT. The CDR3 contains 15 residues. This CDR3 reads CASSDPTGERHEQYF. The CDR3 DNA is TGTGCCAGCAGCGACCCAACAGGGGAGCGGCACGAGCAGTACTTC.

This clone was counted only a few times. A read error may produce the germline difference seen at one junction end. This sequence joins TRBV7-7 and TRBJ2-7, with D possibly being TRBD2 (5 bases). This CDR3 comprises 13 residues. Germline-derived CDR1 and CDR2 are SSHAT and FNYEAQ (reference sequence). CDR3 in DNA: TGTGCTAGCAGCGCCGGACTTACCTACGAGCAGTACTTC. Protein product: CASSAGLTYEQYF.

The chain employs TRBV2 and TRBJ2-5, with D possibly TRBD1 on 6 matching bases. V lost 6 bases and J lost 2, with 19 bases in between. Germline V gene sequence: CDR1 SNHLY, CDR2 FYNNEI. CDR3 size: 16 residues. The CDR3 protein is CASSRDIGRVQETQYF. The CDR3 nucleotides read TGTGCCAGCAGCCGGGACATCGGCCGGGTTCAAGAGACCCAGTACTTC.

The chain uses TRBV15 and TRBJ1-2; possible D gene TRBD1, 6 bases. The CDR3 runs 12 residues. The V and J ends lost 4 bases and 11 bases respectively, with 14 bases between them. Germline values: CDR1 LNHNV, CDR2 YYDKDF (reference sequence). The CDR3 DNA reads as TGTGCCACCAGCATCGGACAGACGAATTACACCTTC. Its translation: CATSIGQTNYTF.

This chain joins TRBV6-1 and TRBJ1-2, with TRBD1 matching over 10 bases. CDR3 length: 15 amino acids. Germline lookup yields CDR1 MNHNS and CDR2 SASEGT. V shed 1 base, J shed 5 bases, and the junction held 4 bases outside the gene matches. CDR3 bases: TGTGCCAGCAGTGAAGTTGGGACAGGGGTTTATGGCTACACCTTC. Its protein product is CASSEVGTGVYGYTF.